The T cell receptor (beta chain) under discussion was sequenced for a study of T cells after posttransplantation cyclophosphamide. Study results and caveats: Recipient CMV seropositivity and CMV reactivation strongly tracked TRB clonality. Later post-transplant blood repertoires were often dominated by donor CD8+ memory clones. Tissue-infiltrating T cells from skin or gut overlapped little with blood T cells.

This related bone marrow graft donor gave peripheral blood on the day of marrow donation. This CDR3 has 12 amino acids. Germline assignment: CDR1 MNHNY and CDR2 SVGAGI (reference sequence). Trimming stripped 8 bases from V and 2 bases from J, with 7 bases between. Assay: immunoSEQ multiplex PCR; the TCRdb copy retains only in-frame clones and omits some. The sample is made up of tens of thousands of clones, none counted only once. Many counts were recorded for this clone. What it binds is unknown. The rearrangement uses TRBV6-6 and TRBJ1-5; D gene ambiguous. The sequenced sample consisted of PBMCs. This sequence originates from a woman in her sixties in good health, CMV-negative, and a related stem cell transplant donor. This chain's CDR3 is CASRRGNQPQHF. DNA for the CDR3: TGTGCCAGCCGTAGGGGCAATCAGCCCCAGCATTTT.